Below, one T cell receptor beta chain is given with its context. The data originate from a study of shared clonotypes between healthy human individuals. Study details: Participating donors consisted of two women and a few men aged 18 to 49.

When replicate PCRs were run on sorted subsets, they used approximately 0.2 ug DNA, around 33,000 T cell genomes. The assay was immunoSEQ multiplex PCR, and TCRdb's table has in-frame clones only and misses some. The table includes around 2,000,000 clones, 85% to 95% detected once. Within Nashville, Tennessee resided all donors, each a Caucasian adult. Sequenced sample: naive CD4+ T cells sorted from blood. Described subset: CD45RA+ positively selected. The sequence was obtained from a man aged 18 to 35 in good health.

In DNA form, the CDR3 reads TGTGCCAGCAGCAAAGCGCCCCTAGCAACGCAGTATTTT. The encoded protein is CASSKAPLATQYF. The J gene is TRBJ2-3, the V gene TRBV21-1; TRBD2 reflects the table's D call only, with no check against the DNA. TRBV21-1 is an annotated pseudogene. This CDR3 contains 13 residues.